This TCR beta chain was observed in a study of T cells after yellow fever vaccination. Study-wide points: Abundant clonotypes from the bulk population could have been carried over as contaminants into FACS-sorted repertoires.

A single record per CDR3 protein comes from TCRdb applying MiXCR to the 5' RACE reads. The sample shows around 250,000 distinct CDR3 sequences, 6.9% of them seen only once. A remark on this clonotype: The antigen remains undetermined.

Germline loops: CDR1 SQVTM, CDR2 ANQGSEA. CDR3 length: 11 residues. V gave up 5 bases and J gave up 3 bases, with 5 bases separating them. Sequenced material: CD4+ T cells sorted from PBMCs, taken 15 days after the yellow fever booster vaccination. The chain uses TRBV29-1 and TRBJ2-1; D gene unclear. This TCR came from a man under 40 who received the YFV17D yellow fever vaccine. The CDR3 here is CSVRLYNEQFF. The CDR3 nucleotides read TGCAGCGTTAGGCTCTACAATGAGCAGTTCTTC.